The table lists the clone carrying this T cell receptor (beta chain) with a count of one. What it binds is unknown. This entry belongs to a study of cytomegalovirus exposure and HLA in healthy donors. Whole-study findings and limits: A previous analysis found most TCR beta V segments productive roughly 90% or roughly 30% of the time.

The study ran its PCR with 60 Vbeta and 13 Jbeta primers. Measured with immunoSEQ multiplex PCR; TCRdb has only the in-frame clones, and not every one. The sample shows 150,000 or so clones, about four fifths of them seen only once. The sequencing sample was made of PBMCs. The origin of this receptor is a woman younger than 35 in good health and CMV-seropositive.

CDR3 residues: CASSRGVAGTGELFF. As DNA, the CDR3 is TGTGCCAGCAGCCGAGGTGTGGCGGGAACGGGGGAGCTGTTTTTT. The gene calls are TRBV7-9 and TRBJ2-2; tentatively, D is TRBD2 (6 bases). The germline CDR1 and CDR2 sequences are SEHNR and FQNEAQ (reference sequence). The CDR3 sequence is 15 residues long. Trimming shortened V by 5 bases and J by 8 bases, and 18 bases separated the two germline ends. Variable domain in full (rest from reference TRBV7-9 and TRBJ2-2): DTGVSQNPRHKITKRGQNVTFRCDPISEHNRLYWYRQTLGQGPEFLTYFQNEAQLEKSRLLSDRFSAERPKGSFSTLEIQRTEQGDSAMYLCASSRGVAGTGELFFGEGSRLTVL.